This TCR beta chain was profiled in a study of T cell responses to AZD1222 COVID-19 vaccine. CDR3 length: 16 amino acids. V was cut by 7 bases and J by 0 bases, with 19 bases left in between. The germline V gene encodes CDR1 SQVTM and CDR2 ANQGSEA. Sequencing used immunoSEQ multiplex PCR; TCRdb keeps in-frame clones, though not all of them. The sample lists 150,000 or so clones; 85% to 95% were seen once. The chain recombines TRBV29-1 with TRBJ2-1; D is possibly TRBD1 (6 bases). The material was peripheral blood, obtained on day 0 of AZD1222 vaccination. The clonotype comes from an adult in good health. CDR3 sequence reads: CSAPWGRGFSYNEQFF. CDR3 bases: TGCAGCGCCCCATGGGGCAGGGGTTTCTCCTACAATGAGCAGTTCTTC.